Listed below are T cell receptor beta chains from one sample, sequenced in a study of CD8 T cells in Susac syndrome. TCRdb reanalysed the immunoSEQ multiplex PCR reads using MiXCR and keeps one entry per CDR3 protein. The sample lists 170,000 or so distinct CDR3 sequences; about 93% were seen once. Sequencing was performed on CD4+ T cells from PBMCs. All receptors come from a human donor with multiple sclerosis. Both conserved end residues are part of each CDR3. Fields, in order: D gene, V gene, J gene, clone size, CDR3 DNA, CDR3 protein. D genes are given only for firm matches. Only some rows state a clone size, as once, few, many or a class for expanded clones.

>-|TRBV3-1|TRBJ1-1|once
TGTGCCAGCAGCCCCAATTGGGGAAATCTAGCTGAAGCTTTCTTT
CASSPNWGNLAEAFF
>-|TRBV2|TRBJ1-3|-
TGTGCCAGTACAGGCTCTGGAAACACCATATATTTT
CASTGSGNTIYF
>-|TRBV19|TRBJ2-5|-
TGTGCCAGTAGTCCGACTACTCAAGAGACCCAGTACTTC
CASSPTTQETQYF
>-|TRBV5-1|TRBJ1-2|-
TGCGCCAGCAGCCCCGTGGCAGATTATGGCTACACCTTC
CASSPVADYGYTF
>-|TRBV7-8|TRBJ2-7|once
TGTGCCAGCAGCTTAGGGGTGAAAGGGTCTGCCGAGCAGTACTTC
CASSLGVKGSAEQYF
>-|TRBV25-1|TRBJ2-5|-
TGTGCCAGCAGTGAATCTGGAAGAGGCGGGTTGCAAGAGACCCAGTACTTC
CASSESGRGGLQETQYF
>-|TRBV30|TRBJ2-2|-
TGTGCCTGCCCTAGTAGGGTGAACACCGGGGAGCTGTTTTTT
CACPSRVNTGELFF
>TRBD1|TRBV28|TRBJ1-5|-
TGTGCCAGCAGGGAGGGACAGACTAATCAGCCCCAGCATTTT
CASREGQTNQPQHF
>-|TRBV18|TRBJ1-2|-
TGTGCCAGCTCTCCTGGAGAGAACGTCCTGCGTACCTTC
CASSPGENVLRTF
>-|TRBV5-1|TRBJ2-1|-
TGCGCCAGTGAGCGTATAGGGGCTGGCAATGAGCAGTTCTTC
CASERIGAGNEQFF
>TRBD2|TRBV10-3|TRBJ2-1|once
TGTGCCATCAGATTAGCGGGGGGGGATGAGCAGTTCTTC
CAIRLAGGDEQFF
>-|TRBV7-2|TRBJ2-1|-
TGTGCCAGCAACCGAAGGGGGTTTGGGGATGAGCAGTTCTTC
CASNRRGFGDEQFF
>TRBD1|TRBV11-2|TRBJ2-7|-
TGTGCCAGCACTCCGACAGGGACCTACGAGCAGTACTTC
CASTPTGTYEQYF
>-|TRBV7-8|TRBJ2-5|-
TGTGCCAGCAGCCCGCGGGACATATCGTACCAAGAGACCCAGTACTTC
CASSPRDISYQETQYF
>TRBD1|TRBV20-1|TRBJ2-7|-
TGCAGTGCTAGATTCCAGGGGGCATCGAACGAGCAGTACTTC
CSARFQGASNEQYF
>-|TRBV15|TRBJ1-1|-
TGTGCCACCAGCAGAGACGGGGGGCGGGAAGCTTTCTTT
CATSRDGGREAFF
>-|TRBV27|TRBJ2-1|-
TGTGCCAGCAGTTTTCGGACAGACTACAATGAGCAGTTCTTC
CASSFRTDYNEQFF
>-|TRBV11-2|TRBJ2-3|once
TGTGCCAGCAGCTTAGGTGCAGTCCCAGATACGCAGTATTTT
CASSLGAVPDTQYF
>TRBD1|TRBV11-2|TRBJ2-1|-
TGTGCCAGCAGCTCTACAGGGGACTACAATGAGCAGTTCTTC
CASSSTGDYNEQFF
>TRBD1|TRBV13|TRBJ1-1|-
TGTGCCAGCAGCTTTCACCGAGGACAGGGTACTGAAGCTTTCTTT
CASSFHRGQGTEAFF
>-|TRBV5-1|TRBJ1-3|-
TGCGCCAGCAGCTTGAACGGGGAGGGCCCTGGAAACACCATATATTTT
CASSLNGEGPGNTIYF
>-|TRBV5-1|TRBJ2-6|-
TGCGCCAGCAGCTTGGGCTGGAGCTCTGGGGCCAACGTCCTGACTTTC
CASSLGWSSGANVLTF
>-|TRBV2|TRBJ1-4|-
TGTGCCAGCAGTGTGTCCGGGAATAGTGAAAAACTGTTTTTT
CASSVSGNSEKLFF
>-|TRBV6-2/TRBV6-3|TRBJ1-2|-
TGTGCCAGCAGTTACTGGGATGAAGGGATCTATGGCTACACCTTC
CASSYWDEGIYGYTF
>-|TRBV29-1|TRBJ1-5|once
TGCAGCGTTATGACCCTTCAGCCCCAGCATTTT
CSVMTLQPQHF
>TRBD2|TRBV7-2|TRBJ2-3|-
TGTGCCAGCAGCTATAGCGGGAGATGGGATACGCAGTATTTT
CASSYSGRWDTQYF
>TRBD1|TRBV6-1|TRBJ1-1|-
TGTGCCAGCAGACCCGGGACAGGGAATCCGAACACTGAAGCTTTCTTT
CASRPGTGNPNTEAFF
>-|TRBV12-3/TRBV12-4|TRBJ1-1|few
TGTGCCAGCAGTTTAGCCAGGAACACTGAAGCTTTCTTT
CASSLARNTEAFF
>TRBD2|TRBV6-1|TRBJ2-3|few
TGTGCCAGCAGTGTGCGGGAGCTCACAGATACGCAGTATTTT
CASSVRELTDTQYF
>-|TRBV27|TRBJ2-6|-
TGTGCCAGCAGCTCATCACCCCTCGGCGCTGGGGCCAACGTCCTGACTTTC
CASSSSPLGAGANVLTF
>-|TRBV19|TRBJ1-2|once
TGTGCCAGTAGTATAGAGAGCAACTATGGCTACACCTTC
CASSIESNYGYTF
>-|TRBV2|TRBJ1-5|-
TGTGCCAGCAGTGAAAGGTTACTAAATCAGCCCCAGCATTTT
CASSERLLNQPQHF
>-|TRBV12-3/TRBV12-4|TRBJ2-3|-
TGTGCCAGCACCCGACGGGATACGCAGTATTTT
CASTRRDTQYF
>TRBD2|TRBV2|TRBJ2-1|-
TGTGCCAGCAGTGGCTCTAGCGGGGGGTATGAGCAGTTCTTC
CASSGSSGGYEQFF
>-|TRBV28|TRBJ2-5|-
TGTGCCAGCAGTTCGGGTGGACGTACAGAGACCCAGTACTTC
CASSSGGRTETQYF
>-|TRBV6-5|TRBJ2-7|-
TGTGCCAGCAGTTCCACGGAGGGACTGCCCTCCTACGAGCAGTACTTC
CASSSTEGLPSYEQYF
>-|TRBV20-1|TRBJ2-7|-
TGCAGTGCTAAAAACCGGGACATCCGGCCCTACGAGCAGTACTTC
CSAKNRDIRPYEQYF
>TRBD1|TRBV12-3/TRBV12-4|TRBJ2-7|once
TGTGCCAGCAGTCTAGCCGGGACAGGGGCCGACGAGCAGTACTTC
CASSLAGTGADEQYF
>-|TRBV27|TRBJ2-2|-
TGTGCCAGCAGTTTGGGCAGGATCCCCACCGGGGAGCTGTTTTTT
CASSLGRIPTGELFF
>TRBD1|TRBV28|TRBJ2-7|once
TGTGCCAGCAGAAAGGGACAGTCCTACGAGCAGTACTTC
CASRKGQSYEQYF
>TRBD1|TRBV6-6|TRBJ2-3|-
TGTGCCAGCAGTTACCCACAGGGGAAAGGGGAAACGCAGTATTTT
CASSYPQGKGETQYF
>-|TRBV29-1|TRBJ2-1|-
TGCAGCGTTGAAGTAGCCGGGGGCTACAATGAGCAGTTCTTC
CSVEVAGGYNEQFF
>TRBD1|TRBV20-1|TRBJ1-2|-
TGCAGTGCTCTAATCCCCGGGACAGGCTATGGCTACACCTTC
CSALIPGTGYGYTF
>-|TRBV5-6|TRBJ1-1|-
TGTGCCAGCAGCTCTCTGGACGGGAACACTGAAGCTTTCTTT
CASSSLDGNTEAFF
>-|TRBV19|TRBJ1-2|once
TGTGCCAGTAGTCCGACCGCGGTCTACTATGGCTACACCTTC
CASSPTAVYYGYTF
>-|TRBV12-3/TRBV12-4|TRBJ2-6|-
TGTGCCAGCGTGGGGGTCGGGGCCAACGTCCTGACTTTC
CASVGVGANVLTF
>-|TRBV7-2|TRBJ2-5|-
TGTGCCAGCAGCTTAGGTCCGTCGGAGACCCAGTACTTC
CASSLGPSETQYF